The 23 T cell receptor beta chains given below trace back to one sample, sequenced in a study of cytomegalovirus exposure and HLA in healthy donors. Vbeta (60) and Jbeta (13) primers were used in the PCR. Assay: immunoSEQ multiplex PCR; the TCRdb copy retains only in-frame clones and omits some. The data hold around 160,000 clones, with about 71% observed a single time. Sequencing was carried out using PBMCs. The receptors come from a middle-aged woman in good health and CMV-seropositive.

The rearrangement links TRBV6-5 to TRBJ2-1, with D hard to call. Looked up from germline, CDR1 is MNHEY and CDR2 is SVGAGI. Trimming removed 6 bases at V and 4 bases at J, with 4 bases between. The CDR3 extends over 11 amino acids. Here the CDR3 DNA reads TGTGCCAGCAGCCAATACAATGAGCAGTTCTTC. The encoded protein is CASSQYNEQFF.

V gene TRBV5-6 combines with J gene TRBJ2-5; TRBD1 matches at 8 bases. With 5 bases clipped from V and 7 bases from J, the junction kept 13 bases outside the gene matches. Germline V gene data show CDR1 as SGHDT and CDR2 as YYEEEE. This CDR3 is built from 15 residues. The CDR3: CASSPGQVVRATQYF. The CDR3 bases are TGTGCCAGCAGTCCGGGACAGGTAGTTCGTGCGACCCAGTACTTC.

V is TRBV5-4 and J is TRBJ1-1; 11 bases fit TRBD1. There are 15 residues in the CDR3. V was pared by 4 bases and J by 5 bases, with 7 bases of the junction left unmatched. Germline V lookup: CDR1 SGHNT, CDR2 YYREEE (reference sequence). The CDR3 DNA follows: TGTGCCAGCAGCCCGGGACAGGGGGTCGGAACTGAAGCTTTCTTT. This encodes CASSPGQGVGTEAFF.

The chain employs TRBV6-1 and TRBJ2-1; 8 bases fit TRBD2. Germline V gives CDR1 MNHNS, CDR2 SASEGT. The CDR3 sequence is 14 residues long. V gave up 10 bases and J gave up 3 bases; unmatched junction bases: 8. CDR3: CATASGSSYNEQFF. CDR3 DNA: TGTGCCACCGCTAGCGGGTCGAGCTACAATGAGCAGTTCTTC.

The chain has TRBV6-5 and TRBJ1-6; D uncertain. Germline assignment: CDR1 MNHEY and CDR2 SVGAGI. Trimming stripped 0 bases from V and 11 bases from J, with 8 bases between. CDR3 length: 13 amino acids. CDR3 nucleotide sequence: TGTGCCAGCAGTTACTCACAGACGGCACCCCTCCACTTT. It is translated as CASSYSQTAPLHF.

This clone was picked up a small number of times. This chain connects TRBV9 to TRBJ2-7, with 8 positions matching TRBD2. Germline CDR1 and CDR2: SGDLS and YYNGEE. Losses at the gene ends were 1 base for V and 3 bases for J; bases not matched to a gene: 3. The CDR3 is 14 amino acids. CDR3: CASSVTGTSYEQYF. CDR3 DNA sequence: TGTGCCAGCAGCGTAACCGGGACTAGCTACGAGCAGTACTTC.

In this sample, this clone turned up a few times. The rearrangement uses TRBV12-5 and TRBJ2-7; 9 positions match TRBD1. Losses at the gene ends were 1 base for V and 5 bases for J; bases not matched to a gene: 6. Germline values: CDR1 LGHNT, CDR2 FRNRAP. This CDR3 spans 15 amino acids. DNA for the CDR3: TGTGCTAGTGGTTTGGCCCCGGGACAGGGCCACGAGCAGTACTTC. It codes for CASGLAPGQGHEQYF.

This clone is medium-sized within its sample. The V and J genes are TRBV6-1 and TRBJ1-1; D perhaps matches TRBD1 (6 bases). V lost 11 bases and J 1 base, leaving 14 bases between the germline ends. Per the germline V gene, CDR1 is MNHNS and CDR2 is SASEGT. CDR3 length: 13 residues. In nucleotides, the CDR3 is TGTGCCGGTCGCGTGGGGGCGAACACTGAAGCTTTCTTT. This translates into CAGRVGANTEAFF.

The rearrangement joins TRBV25-1 to TRBJ1-3; D perhaps matches TRBD1 (5 bases). Germline lookup yields CDR1 MGHDK and CDR2 SYGVNS. The V end lost 6 bases, the J end lost 6 bases, and 15 bases lay between the germline ends. The length of the CDR3 is 14 residues. The CDR3 DNA reads as TGTGCCAGCAGAGGACCCGTTGGGGCAAACACCATATATTTT. Translated, it gives CASRGPVGANTIYF.

This chain joins TRBV7-2 and TRBJ2-7; 11 bases match TRBD2. Germline CDR1 reads SGHTA; CDR2 reads FQGNSA. There are 16 residues in the CDR3. Losses at the gene ends were 1 base for V and 4 bases for J; bases not matched to a gene: 6. CDR3 DNA: TGTGCCAGCAGCTTAGGACTAGCGGGATTCTCATACGAGCAGTACTTC. This sequence encodes CASSLGLAGFSYEQYF.

V usage is TRBV6-5 and J usage is TRBJ2-7, with 10 bases lining up with TRBD1. The trim removed 4 bases at V and 0 bases at J, leaving 6 bases unmatched. The CDR3 has 16 amino acids. The germline V gene has CDR1 MNHEY and CDR2 SVGAGI. The CDR3 nucleotides are TGTGCCAGCAGTTCCGAGCGGACAGGGGGCTCCTACGAGCAGTACTTC. The encoded protein is CASSSERTGGSYEQYF.

The chain is built from TRBV4-1 and TRBJ1-5; a possible D gene is TRBD1 (6 bases). CDR3 length: 14 residues. Germline values: CDR1 MGHRA, CDR2 YSYEKL. V gave up 3 bases and J gave up 6 bases, with 12 bases separating them. This CDR3 reads CASSQPGEGQPQHF. The CDR3 DNA is TGCGCCAGCAGCCAGCCAGGGGAAGGTCAGCCCCAGCATTTT.

The V and J genes are TRBV10-3 and TRBJ1-2, with D hard to call. Germline values: CDR1 ENHRY, CDR2 SYGVKD. The CDR3 spans 12 residues. V gave up 11 bases and J gave up 2 bases, with 12 bases separating them. CDR3 DNA sequence: TGTGCCGGCAAGACTGAGAACTATGGCTACACCTTC. This gives the protein CAGKTENYGYTF.

The J gene is TRBJ2-3, the V gene TRBV27, with 11 bases fitting TRBD2. The J segment lost 2 bases and the V segment lost 5 bases, leaving 15 bases of the junction unmatched. This CDR3 is built from 19 residues. The germline CDR1 and CDR2 sequences are MNHEY and SMNVEV (reference sequence). CDR3 sequence reads: CASSTPRRLAGGNTDTQYF. In nucleotides, the CDR3 is TGTGCCAGCAGTACTCCCCGCCGGCTAGCGGGAGGCAACACAGATACGCAGTATTTT.

This sequence joins TRBV4-2 and TRBJ2-7; tentative D call: TRBD1 (5 bases). The germline V gene has CDR1 LGHNA and CDR2 YNFKEQ. CDR3 size: 16 residues. Trimming stripped 1 base from V and 5 bases from J, with 18 bases between. CDR3 protein: CASSQGLATEDDEQYF. The CDR3 nucleotides are TGTGCCAGCAGCCAAGGATTGGCGACAGAGGATGACGAGCAGTACTTC.

The chain combines TRBV10-3 with TRBJ2-7; 7 bases line up with TRBD2. This CDR3 is built from 14 residues. The V and J ends lost 7 bases and 5 bases, in that order; junction bases with no gene match: 11. The germline V gene has CDR1 ENHRY and CDR2 SYGVKD. The CDR3: CAINAGAPSDEQYF. The CDR3 nucleotides are TGTGCCATCAATGCGGGAGCCCCGTCGGACGAGCAGTACTTC.

This sequence joins TRBV13 and TRBJ2-3, with TRBD2 matching over 16 bases. Germline CDR1 PRHDT, CDR2 FYEKMQ (reference sequence). With V trimmed by 4 bases and J by 1 base, 5 bases remained unmatched. The CDR3 has 18 amino acids. The CDR3 loop reads CASSSGTSGRAGTDTQYF. CDR3 DNA sequence: TGTGCCAGCAGCTCCGGGACTAGCGGGAGGGCCGGCACAGATACGCAGTATTTT.

V is TRBV7-2 and J is TRBJ2-3, with 12 bases lining up with TRBD2. With 5 bases clipped from V and 2 bases from J, the junction kept 8 bases outside the gene matches. This CDR3 contains 17 residues. Germline CDR1 reads SGHTA; CDR2 reads FQGNSA. CDR3 region: CASSASGGAVSTDTQYF. In DNA, the CDR3 is TGTGCCAGCAGCGCTAGCGGGGGGGCTGTTTCCACAGATACGCAGTATTTT.

The chain is built from TRBV21-1 and TRBJ2-7; the listed D gene, TRBD2, was not tested against the DNA. TRBV21-1 represents a pseudogene. CDR3 length: 18 residues. The CDR3 DNA is TGTGCCAGCAGCAAAGGGGGTCTAGGGACGGGAGCTGTATACGAGCAGTACTTC. It encodes CASSKGGLGTGAVYEQYF.

This clone was observed a few times. This rearrangement joins TRBV27 to TRBJ2-5; D might be TRBD2 (6 bases). CDR1 MNHEY and CDR2 SMNVEV come from the germline V gene (reference sequence). The V and J ends lost 1 base and 1 base respectively, with 10 bases between them. The CDR3 is 15 residues long. The CDR3 DNA reads TGTGCCAGCAGTTTATATGGGACTCTCCAAGAGACCCAGTACTTC. Its translation: CASSLYGTLQETQYF.

The table lists this clone with a few counts. V gene TRBV19 combines with J gene TRBJ1-1; D perhaps matches TRBD1 (6 bases). Trimming took 3 bases from V and 3 from J, leaving 14 bases between them. CDR3 length equals 15 residues. Per germline, CDR1 LNHDA and CDR2 SQIVND (reference sequence). CDR3 residues: CASSIWGLVDTEAFF. DNA of the CDR3: TGTGCCAGTAGTATCTGGGGGCTGGTGGACACTGAAGCTTTCTTT.

The J gene is TRBJ2-7, the V gene TRBV6-5; TRBD1 is a possible D gene (6 bases). CDR3 length: 14 amino acids. Germline loops: CDR1 MNHEY, CDR2 SVGAGI. Trimming stripped 5 bases from V and 2 bases from J, with 13 bases between. DNA for the CDR3: TGTGCCAGCAGTAACCTTGGACAGACCTACGAGCAGTACTTC. The encoded protein is CASSNLGQTYEQYF.

There are a few counts of this clone. This chain links TRBV19 with TRBJ1-3; 11 positions agree with TRBD1. J was trimmed by 2 bases and V by 7 bases; bases with no gene match: 1. There are 14 residues in the CDR3. Germline lookup yields CDR1 LNHDA and CDR2 SQIVND (reference sequence). The CDR3 nucleotides read TGTGCCAGTACGGGACAGGGGGCTGGAAACACCATATATTTT. This gives the protein CASTGQGAGNTIYF.